This T cell receptor beta chain was sequenced in a study of CD8+CD57+ T cells in acquired aplastic anemia. TCR beta VDJ and CDR3 profiling used genomic DNA as template. TCRdb re-called the reads through MiXCR, storing one row per CDR3 protein. The sample contains under 500,000 distinct CDR3 sequences, about a third of which appear only once. Patients sequenced had flow cytometry evidence of CD8+CD57+ cell expansion. This clonotype was seen a few times. This clonotype was sampled from a human donor with aplastic anemia. Sequenced material: sorted CD4+, CD8+, or CD8+CD57+ T cells (not recorded which) from PBMCs.

Written as DNA, the CDR3 is TGCGCCAGCAGCTCAAACCTCGGACAGGAAGCTTTCTTT. This sequence encodes CASSSNLGQEAFF. The rearrangement joins TRBV5-1 to TRBJ1-1, with D possibly TRBD1 on 6 matching bases. Germline V lookup: CDR1 SGHRS, CDR2 YFSETQ. The CDR3 length is 13 residues. V was pared by 3 bases and J by 8 bases, with 14 bases between.